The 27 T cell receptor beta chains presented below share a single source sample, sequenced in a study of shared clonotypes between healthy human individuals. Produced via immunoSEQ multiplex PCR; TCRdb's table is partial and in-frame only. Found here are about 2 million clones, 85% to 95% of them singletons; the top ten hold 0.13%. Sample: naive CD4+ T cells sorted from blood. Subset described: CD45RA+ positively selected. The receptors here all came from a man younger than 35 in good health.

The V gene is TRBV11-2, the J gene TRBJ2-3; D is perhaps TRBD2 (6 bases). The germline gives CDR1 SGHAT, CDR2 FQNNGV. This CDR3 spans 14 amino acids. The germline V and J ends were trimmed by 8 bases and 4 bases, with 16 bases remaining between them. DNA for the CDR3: TGTGCCAGCCAGTCGGGAGTAGGTTCAGATACGCAGTATTTT. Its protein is CASQSGVGSDTQYF.

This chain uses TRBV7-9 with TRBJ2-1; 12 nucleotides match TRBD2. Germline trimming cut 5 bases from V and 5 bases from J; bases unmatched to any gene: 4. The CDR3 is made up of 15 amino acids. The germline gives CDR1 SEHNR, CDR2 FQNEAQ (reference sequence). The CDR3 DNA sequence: TGTGCCAGCAGCCCGACTAGCGGGAGACACAATGAGCAGTTCTTC. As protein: CASSPTSGRHNEQFF.

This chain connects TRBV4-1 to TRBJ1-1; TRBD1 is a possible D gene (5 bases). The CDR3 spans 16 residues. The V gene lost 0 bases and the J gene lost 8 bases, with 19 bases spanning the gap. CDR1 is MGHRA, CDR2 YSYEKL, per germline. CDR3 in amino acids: CASSQEAGSPGGEAFF. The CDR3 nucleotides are TGCGCCAGCAGCCAAGAGGCCGGCAGCCCTGGGGGGGAAGCTTTCTTT.

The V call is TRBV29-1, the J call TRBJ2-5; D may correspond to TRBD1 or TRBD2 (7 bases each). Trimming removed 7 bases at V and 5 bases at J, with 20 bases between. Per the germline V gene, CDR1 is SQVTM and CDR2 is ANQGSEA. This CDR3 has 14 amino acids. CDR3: CSAPLGGGGETQYF. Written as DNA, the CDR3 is TGCAGCGCCCCACTGGGAGGGGGCGGGGAGACCCAGTACTTC.

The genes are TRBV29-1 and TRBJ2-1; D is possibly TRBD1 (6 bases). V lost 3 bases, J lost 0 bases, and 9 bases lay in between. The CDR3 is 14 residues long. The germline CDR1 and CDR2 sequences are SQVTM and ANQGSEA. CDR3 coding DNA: TGCAGCGTTGATGGACAGACCTCCTACAATGAGCAGTTCTTC. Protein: CSVDGQTSYNEQFF.

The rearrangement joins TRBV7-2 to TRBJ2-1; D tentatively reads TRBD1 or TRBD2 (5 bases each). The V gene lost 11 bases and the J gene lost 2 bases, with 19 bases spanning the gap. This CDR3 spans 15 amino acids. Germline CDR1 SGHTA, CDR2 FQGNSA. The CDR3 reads CASSPGPWAYNEQFF. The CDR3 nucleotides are TGTGCCTCCTCTCCGGGGCCCTGGGCCTACAATGAGCAGTTCTTC.

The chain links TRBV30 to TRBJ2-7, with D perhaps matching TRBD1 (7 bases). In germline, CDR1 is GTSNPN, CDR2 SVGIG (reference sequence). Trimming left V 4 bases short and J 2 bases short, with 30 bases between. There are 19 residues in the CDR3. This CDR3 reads CAWTSSRTFGGQRPYEQYF. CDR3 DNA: TGTGCCTGGACCAGTTCACGTACTTTCGGGGGACAGAGACCCTACGAGCAGTACTTC.

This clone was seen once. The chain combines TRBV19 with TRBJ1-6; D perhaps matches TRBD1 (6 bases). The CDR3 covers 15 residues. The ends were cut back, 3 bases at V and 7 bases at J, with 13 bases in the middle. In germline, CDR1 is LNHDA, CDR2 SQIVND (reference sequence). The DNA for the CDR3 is TGTGCCAGTAGTATCCAGGGGTCGAGGAATTCACCCCTCCACTTT. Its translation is CASSIQGSRNSPLHF.

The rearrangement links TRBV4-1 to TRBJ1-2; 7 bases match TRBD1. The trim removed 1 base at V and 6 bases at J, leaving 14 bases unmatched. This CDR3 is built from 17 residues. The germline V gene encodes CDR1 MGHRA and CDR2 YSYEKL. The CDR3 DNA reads TGCGCCAGCAGCCAAGCCTCAGACAGGGACGTTCTCCATGGCTACACCTTC. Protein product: CASSQASDRDVLHGYTF.

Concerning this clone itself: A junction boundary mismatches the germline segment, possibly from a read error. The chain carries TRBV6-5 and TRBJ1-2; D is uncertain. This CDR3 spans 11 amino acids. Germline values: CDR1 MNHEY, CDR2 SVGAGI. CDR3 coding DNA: TGTGCCATCAGTGATTCTAGGGGCTACACCTTC. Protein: CAISDSRGYTF.

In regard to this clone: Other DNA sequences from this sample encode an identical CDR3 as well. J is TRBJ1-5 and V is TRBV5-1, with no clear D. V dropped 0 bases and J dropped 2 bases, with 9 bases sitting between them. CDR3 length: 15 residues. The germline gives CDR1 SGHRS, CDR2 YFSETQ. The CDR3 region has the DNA TGCGCCAGCAGCTTGGGACCCGAGGGCAATCAGCCCCAGCATTTT. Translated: CASSLGPEGNQPQHF.

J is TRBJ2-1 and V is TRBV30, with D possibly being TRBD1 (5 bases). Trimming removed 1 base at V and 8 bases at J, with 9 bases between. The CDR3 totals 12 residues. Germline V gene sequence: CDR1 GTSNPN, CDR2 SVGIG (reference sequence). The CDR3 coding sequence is TGTGCCTGGAGTGCACAAGGGGATGAGCAGTTCTTC. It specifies CAWSAQGDEQFF. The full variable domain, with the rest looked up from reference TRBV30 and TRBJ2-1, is SQTIHQWPATLVQPVGSPLSLECTVEGTSNPNLYWYRQAAGRGLQLLFYSVGIGQISSEVPQNLSASRPQDRQFILSSKKLLLSDSGFYLCAWSAQGDEQFFGPGTRLTVL.

CDR3: CARAIPSGASTDTQYF. The CDR3 bases are TGTGCCAGAGCGATCCCTAGCGGTGCTAGCACAGATACGCAGTATTTT. The chain combines TRBV2 with TRBJ2-3; 7 bases are shared with TRBD2. With V trimmed by 9 bases and J by 0 bases, 12 bases remained unmatched. Germline CDR1 SNHLY, CDR2 FYNNEI. The CDR3 runs 16 residues. Looking up the rest from reference TRBV2 and TRBJ2-3 gives the full variable domain: EPEVTQTPSHQVTQMGQEVILRCVPISNHLYFYWYRQILGQKVEFLVSFYNNEISEKSEIFDDQFSVERPDGSNFTLKIRSTKLEDSAMYFCARAIPSGASTDTQYFGPGTRLTVL.

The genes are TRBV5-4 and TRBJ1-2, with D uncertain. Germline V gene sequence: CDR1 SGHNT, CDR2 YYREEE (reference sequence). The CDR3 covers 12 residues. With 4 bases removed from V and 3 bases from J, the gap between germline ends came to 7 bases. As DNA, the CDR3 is TGTGCCAGCAGCCGGGCCTACTATGGCTACACCTTC. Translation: CASSRAYYGYTF.

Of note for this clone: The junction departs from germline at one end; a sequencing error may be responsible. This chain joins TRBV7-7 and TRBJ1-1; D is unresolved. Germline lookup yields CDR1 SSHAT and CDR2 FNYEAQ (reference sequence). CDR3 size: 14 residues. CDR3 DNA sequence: TGTGCTAGCAGCCCCGTGGGCGCGGGCACTGAAGCTTTCTTT. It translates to CASSPVGAGTEAFF.

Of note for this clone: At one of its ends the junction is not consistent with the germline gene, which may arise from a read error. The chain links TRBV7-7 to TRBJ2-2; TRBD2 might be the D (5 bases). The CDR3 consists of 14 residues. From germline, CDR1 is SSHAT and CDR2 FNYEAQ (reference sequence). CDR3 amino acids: CASSLGGAAGELFF. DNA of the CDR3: TGTGCTAGCAGCTTAGGAGGAGCAGCCGGGGAGCTGTTTTTT.

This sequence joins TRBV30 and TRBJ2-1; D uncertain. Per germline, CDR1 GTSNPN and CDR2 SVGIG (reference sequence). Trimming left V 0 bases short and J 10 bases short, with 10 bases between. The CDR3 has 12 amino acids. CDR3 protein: CAWSVRGPEQFF. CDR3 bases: TGTGCCTGGAGTGTTAGAGGCCCCGAGCAGTTCTTC.

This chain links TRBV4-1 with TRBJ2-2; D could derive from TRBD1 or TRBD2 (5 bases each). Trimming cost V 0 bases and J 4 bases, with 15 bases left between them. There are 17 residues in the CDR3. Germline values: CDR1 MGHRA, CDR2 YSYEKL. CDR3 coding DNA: TGCGCCAGCAGCCAAGATGGCCCCGGGACGTTCACCGGGGAGCTGTTTTTT. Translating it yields CASSQDGPGTFTGELFF.

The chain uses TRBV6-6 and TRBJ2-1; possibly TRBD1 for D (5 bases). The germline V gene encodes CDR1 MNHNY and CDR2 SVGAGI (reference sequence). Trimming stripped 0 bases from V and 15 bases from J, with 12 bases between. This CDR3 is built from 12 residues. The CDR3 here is CASSYSGKGSFF. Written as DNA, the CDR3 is TGTGCCAGCAGTTACTCGGGCAAGGGGTCGTTCTTC.

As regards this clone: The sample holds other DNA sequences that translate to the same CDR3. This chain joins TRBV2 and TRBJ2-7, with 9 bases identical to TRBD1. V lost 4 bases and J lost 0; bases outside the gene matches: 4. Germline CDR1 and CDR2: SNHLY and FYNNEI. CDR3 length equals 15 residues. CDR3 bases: TGTGCCAGCAGTGTGGGACAGGGAGGCTCCTACGAGCAGTACTTC. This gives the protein CASSVGQGGSYEQYF. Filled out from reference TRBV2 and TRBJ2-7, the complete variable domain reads EPEVTQTPSHQVTQMGQEVILRCVPISNHLYFYWYRQILGQKVEFLVSFYNNEISEKSEIFDDQFSVERPDGSNFTLKIRSTKLEDSAMYFCASSVGQGGSYEQYFGPGTRLTVT.

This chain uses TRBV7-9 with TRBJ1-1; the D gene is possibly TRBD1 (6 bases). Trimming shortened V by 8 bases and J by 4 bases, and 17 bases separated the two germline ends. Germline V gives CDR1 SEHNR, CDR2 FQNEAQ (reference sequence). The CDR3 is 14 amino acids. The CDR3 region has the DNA TGTGCCAGCCGAGAGGGGGGAATTGGCACTGAAGCTTTCTTT. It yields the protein CASREGGIGTEAFF.

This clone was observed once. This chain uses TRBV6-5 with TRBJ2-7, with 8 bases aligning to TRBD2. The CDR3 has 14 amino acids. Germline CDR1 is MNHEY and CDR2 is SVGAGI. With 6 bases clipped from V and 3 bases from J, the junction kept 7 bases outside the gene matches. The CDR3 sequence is CASRPSGRGYEQYF. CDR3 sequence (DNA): TGTGCCAGCAGGCCGAGCGGGAGAGGCTACGAGCAGTACTTC.

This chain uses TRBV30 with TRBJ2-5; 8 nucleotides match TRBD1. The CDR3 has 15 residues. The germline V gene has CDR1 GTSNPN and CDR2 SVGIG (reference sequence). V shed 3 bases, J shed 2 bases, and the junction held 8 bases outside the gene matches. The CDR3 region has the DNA TGTGCCTGGAGGACCGGGACAGGAGTACAAGAGACCCAGTACTTC. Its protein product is CAWRTGTGVQETQYF.

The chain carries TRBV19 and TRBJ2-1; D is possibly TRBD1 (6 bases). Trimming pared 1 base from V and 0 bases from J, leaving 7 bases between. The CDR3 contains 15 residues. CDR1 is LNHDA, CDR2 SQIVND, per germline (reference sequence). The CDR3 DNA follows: TGTGCCAGTAGTATAGGCAGGGGCTCCTACAATGAGCAGTTCTTC. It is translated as CASSIGRGSYNEQFF.

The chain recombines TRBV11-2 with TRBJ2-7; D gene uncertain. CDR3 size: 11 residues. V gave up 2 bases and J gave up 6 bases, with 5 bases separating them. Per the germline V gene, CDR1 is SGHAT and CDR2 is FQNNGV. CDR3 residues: CASSLISEQYF. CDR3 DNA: TGTGCCAGCAGCTTAATCTCCGAGCAGTACTTC.

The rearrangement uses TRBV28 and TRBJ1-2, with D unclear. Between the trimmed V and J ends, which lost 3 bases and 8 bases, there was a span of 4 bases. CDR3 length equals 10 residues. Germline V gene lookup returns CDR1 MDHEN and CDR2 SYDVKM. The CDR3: CASSLGGYTF. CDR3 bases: TGTGCCAGCAGTTTGGGAGGCTACACCTTC.

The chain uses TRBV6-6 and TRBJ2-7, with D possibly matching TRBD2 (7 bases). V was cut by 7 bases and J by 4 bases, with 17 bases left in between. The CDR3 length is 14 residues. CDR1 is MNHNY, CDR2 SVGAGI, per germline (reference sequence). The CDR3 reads CASTLGGASYEQYF. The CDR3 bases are TGTGCCAGCACCTTGGGGGGGGCGTCGTACGAGCAGTACTTC.